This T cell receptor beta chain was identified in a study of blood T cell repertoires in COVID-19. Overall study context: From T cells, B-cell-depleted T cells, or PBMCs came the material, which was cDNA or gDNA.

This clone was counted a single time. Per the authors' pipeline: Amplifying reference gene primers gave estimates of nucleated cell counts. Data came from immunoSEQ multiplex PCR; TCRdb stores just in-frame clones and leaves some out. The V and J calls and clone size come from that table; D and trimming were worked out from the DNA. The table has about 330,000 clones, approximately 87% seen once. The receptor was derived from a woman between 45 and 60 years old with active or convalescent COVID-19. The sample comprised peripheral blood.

The CDR3 DNA reads TGTGCCAGCAGCTTAATGGACAGTGCTAATGAAAAACTGTTTTTT. Translation gives CASSLMDSANEKLFF. The chain uses TRBV7-9 and TRBJ1-4; D is perhaps TRBD1 (6 bases). Trimming removed 2 bases at V and 3 bases at J, with 10 bases between. The CDR3 contains 15 residues. Per germline, CDR1 SEHNR and CDR2 FQNEAQ (reference sequence).